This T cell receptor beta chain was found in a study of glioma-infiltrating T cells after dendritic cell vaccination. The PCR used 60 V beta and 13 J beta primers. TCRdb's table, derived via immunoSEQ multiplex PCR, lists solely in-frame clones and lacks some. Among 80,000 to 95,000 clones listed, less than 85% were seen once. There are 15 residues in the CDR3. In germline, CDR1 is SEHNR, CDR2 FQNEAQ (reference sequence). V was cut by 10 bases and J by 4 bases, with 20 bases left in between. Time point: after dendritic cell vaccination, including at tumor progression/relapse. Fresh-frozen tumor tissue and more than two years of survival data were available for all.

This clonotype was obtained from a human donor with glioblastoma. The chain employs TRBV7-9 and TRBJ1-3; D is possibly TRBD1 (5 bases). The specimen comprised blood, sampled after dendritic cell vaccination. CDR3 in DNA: TGTGCCACCAGTGGGGCTAATCTGTCGGGAAACACCATATATTTT. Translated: CATSGANLSGNTIYF.